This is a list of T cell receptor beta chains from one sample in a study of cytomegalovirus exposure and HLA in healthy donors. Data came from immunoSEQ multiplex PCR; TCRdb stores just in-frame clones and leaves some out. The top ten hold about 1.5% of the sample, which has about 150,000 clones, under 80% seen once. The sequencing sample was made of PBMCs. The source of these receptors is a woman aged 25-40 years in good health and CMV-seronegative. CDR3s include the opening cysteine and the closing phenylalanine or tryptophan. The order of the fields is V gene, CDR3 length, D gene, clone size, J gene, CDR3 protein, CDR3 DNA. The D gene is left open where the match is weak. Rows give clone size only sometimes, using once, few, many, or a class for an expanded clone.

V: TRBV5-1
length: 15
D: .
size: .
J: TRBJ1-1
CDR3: CASSLGPQGNTEAFF
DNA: TGCGCCAGCAGCTTGGGGCCCCAGGGAAACACTGAAGCTTTCTTT

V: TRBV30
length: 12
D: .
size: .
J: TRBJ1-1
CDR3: CAWRLGNTEAFF
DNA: TGTGCCTGGAGGCTCGGGAACACTGAAGCTTTCTTT

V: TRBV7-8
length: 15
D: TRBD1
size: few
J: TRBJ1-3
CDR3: CASSPPGGRGNTIYF
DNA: TGTGCCAGCAGCCCCCCAGGGGGTAGGGGAAACACCATATATTTT

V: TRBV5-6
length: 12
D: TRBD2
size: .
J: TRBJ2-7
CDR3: CASSRDYYEQYF
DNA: TGTGCCAGCAGCCGGGACTATTACGAGCAGTACTTC

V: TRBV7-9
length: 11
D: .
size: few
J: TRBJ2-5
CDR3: CASSRGETQYF
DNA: TGTGCCAGCAGCCGAGGGGAGACCCAGTACTTC

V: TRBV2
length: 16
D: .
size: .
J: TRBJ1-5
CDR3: CASSENGGATNQPQHF
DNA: TGTGCCAGCAGTGAAAATGGGGGGGCGACAAATCAGCCCCAGCATTTT

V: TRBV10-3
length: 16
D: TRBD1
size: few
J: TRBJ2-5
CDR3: CAISEPQGQGAETQYF
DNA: TGTGCCATCAGTGAGCCCCAGGGACAGGGGGCAGAGACCCAGTACTTC

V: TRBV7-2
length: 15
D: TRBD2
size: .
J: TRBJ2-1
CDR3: CASSRTSGGAWEQFF
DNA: TGTGCCAGCAGCCGGACTAGCGGGGGGGCATGGGAGCAGTTCTTC

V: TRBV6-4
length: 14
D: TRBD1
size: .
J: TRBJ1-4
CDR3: CASDQTGGHEKLFF
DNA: TGTGCCAGCGACCAGACAGGGGGCCATGAAAAACTGTTTTTT

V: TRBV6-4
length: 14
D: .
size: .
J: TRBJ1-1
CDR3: CAGRRTEVNTEAFF
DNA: TGTGCCGGCAGAAGGACAGAAGTTAACACTGAAGCTTTCTTT

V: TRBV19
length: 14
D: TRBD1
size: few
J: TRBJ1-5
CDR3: CASNMGTEDGPQHF
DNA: TGTGCCAGCAATATGGGGACAGAGGATGGGCCCCAGCATTTT

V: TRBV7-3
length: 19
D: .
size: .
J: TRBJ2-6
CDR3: CASSPAMTGRGAGANVLTF
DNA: TGTGCCAGCAGCCCAGCAATGACAGGCCGCGGAGCTGGGGCCAACGTCCTGACTTTC

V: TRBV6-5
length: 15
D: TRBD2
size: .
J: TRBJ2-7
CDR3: CASSYSSGASYEQYF
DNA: TGTGCCAGCAGTTACTCTAGCGGGGCTTCCTACGAGCAGTACTTC

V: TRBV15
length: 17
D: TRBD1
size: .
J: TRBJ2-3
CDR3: CATSSGSGGYSTDTQYF
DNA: TGTGCCACCAGCAGCGGATCAGGGGGCTATAGCACAGATACGCAGTATTTT

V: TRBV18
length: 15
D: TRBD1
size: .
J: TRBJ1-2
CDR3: CASSPRGGASYGYTF
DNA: TGTGCCAGCTCACCACGAGGGGGCGCGTCCTATGGCTACACCTTC

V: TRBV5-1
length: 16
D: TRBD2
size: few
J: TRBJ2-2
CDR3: CASSPLQRGNTGELFF
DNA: TGCGCCAGCAGCCCCCTCCAGCGGGGTAACACCGGGGAGCTGTTTTTT

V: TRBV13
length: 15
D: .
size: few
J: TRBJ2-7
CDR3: CASSLEGHTGTEQYF
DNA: TGTGCCAGCAGCTTAGAGGGACACACGGGCACCGAGCAGTACTTC

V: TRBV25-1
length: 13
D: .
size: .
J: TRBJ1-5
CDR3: CASSSRVAGPQHF
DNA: TGTGCCAGCAGTAGCAGGGTGGCAGGGCCCCAGCATTTT

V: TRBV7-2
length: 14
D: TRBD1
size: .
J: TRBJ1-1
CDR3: CASSLRTGWTEAFF
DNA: TGTGCCAGCAGCTTGCGGACAGGGTGGACTGAAGCTTTCTTT

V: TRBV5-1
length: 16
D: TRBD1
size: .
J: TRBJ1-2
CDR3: CASSLGLGQTNYGYTF
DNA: TGCGCCAGCAGCTTGGGTTTGGGACAGACTAACTATGGCTACACCTTC

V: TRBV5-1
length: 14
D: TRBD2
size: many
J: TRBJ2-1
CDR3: CASSSTRGGNEQFF
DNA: TGCGCCAGCAGCTCAACCCGGGGGGGCAATGAGCAGTTCTTC

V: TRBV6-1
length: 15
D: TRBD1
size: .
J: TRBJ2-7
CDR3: CASSELDRGSYEQYF
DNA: TGTGCCAGCAGTGAACTTGACAGGGGATCCTACGAGCAGTACTTC

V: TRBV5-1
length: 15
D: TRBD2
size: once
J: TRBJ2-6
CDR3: CASSPGGSGANVLTF
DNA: TGCGCCAGCAGCCCGGGGGGGTCTGGGGCCAACGTCCTGACTTTC

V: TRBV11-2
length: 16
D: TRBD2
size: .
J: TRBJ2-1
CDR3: CASSPTGTSGYNEQFF
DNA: TGTGCCAGCAGCCCGACCGGGACTAGTGGCTACAATGAGCAGTTCTTC

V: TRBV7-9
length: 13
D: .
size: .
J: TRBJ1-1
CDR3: CASSRPGNTEAFF
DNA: TGTGCCAGCAGCCGTCCGGGGAACACTGAAGCTTTCTTT

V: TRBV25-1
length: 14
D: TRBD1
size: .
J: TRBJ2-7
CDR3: CASSGGDRAVEQYF
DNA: TGTGCCAGCAGTGGAGGAGACAGGGCCGTCGAGCAGTACTTC

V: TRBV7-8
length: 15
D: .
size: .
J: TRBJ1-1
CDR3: CASSLALGTLGEAFF
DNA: TGTGCCAGCAGCTTAGCGCTTGGGACTTTGGGTGAAGCTTTCTTT

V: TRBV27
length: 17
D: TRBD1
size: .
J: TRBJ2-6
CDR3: CASSQRQGGSGANVLTF
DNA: TGTGCCAGCAGTCAAAGACAGGGGGGCTCTGGGGCCAACGTCCTGACTTTC

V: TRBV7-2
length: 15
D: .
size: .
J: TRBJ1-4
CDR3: CASSLVRSLNEKLFF
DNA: TGTGCCAGCAGCTTAGTCCGGTCGCTTAATGAAAAACTGTTTTTT

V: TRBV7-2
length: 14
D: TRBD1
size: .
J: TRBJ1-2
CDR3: CASTSRQGNYGYTF
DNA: TGTGCCAGCACCTCAAGACAGGGTAACTATGGCTACACCTTC

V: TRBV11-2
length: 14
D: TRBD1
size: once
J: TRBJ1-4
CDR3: CASSTTGRNEKLFF
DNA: TGTGCCAGCAGCACGACAGGGCGGAATGAAAAACTGTTTTTT

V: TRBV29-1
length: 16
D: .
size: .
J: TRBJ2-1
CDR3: CSVWAPSGPSYNEQFF
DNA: TGCAGCGTCTGGGCCCCCAGCGGTCCCTCCTACAATGAGCAGTTCTTC

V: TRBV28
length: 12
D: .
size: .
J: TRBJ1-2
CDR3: CATHAGVYGYTF
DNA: TGTGCCACCCATGCGGGGGTCTATGGCTACACCTTC

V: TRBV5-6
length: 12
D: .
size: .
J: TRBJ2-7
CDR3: CASSLGTGEQYF
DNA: TGTGCCAGCAGCCTAGGGACTGGCGAGCAGTACTTC

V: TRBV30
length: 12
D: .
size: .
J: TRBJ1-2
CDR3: CAWSSSGMSYTF
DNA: TGTGCCTGGAGTTCTTCAGGGATGAGCTACACCTTC

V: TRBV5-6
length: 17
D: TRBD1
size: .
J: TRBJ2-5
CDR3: CASSLTGTGDHQETQYF
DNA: TGTGCCAGCAGCTTGACCGGGACAGGGGACCACCAAGAGACCCAGTACTTC

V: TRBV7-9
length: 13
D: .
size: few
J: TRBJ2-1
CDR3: CASSPLGDNEQFF
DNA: TGTGCCAGCAGCCCTCTCGGGGATAATGAGCAGTTCTTC

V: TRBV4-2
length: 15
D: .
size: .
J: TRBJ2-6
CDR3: CASSQQAAGANVLTF
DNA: TGTGCCAGCAGCCAGCAGGCTGCTGGGGCCAACGTCCTGACTTTC

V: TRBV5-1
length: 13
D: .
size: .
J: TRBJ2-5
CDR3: CASSYAGEETQYF
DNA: TGCGCCAGCAGCTATGCAGGGGAAGAGACCCAGTACTTC

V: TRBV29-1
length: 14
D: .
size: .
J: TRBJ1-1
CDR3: CSVEVNLRSTEAFF
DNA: TGCAGCGTTGAAGTGAACTTAAGGAGCACTGAAGCTTTCTTT

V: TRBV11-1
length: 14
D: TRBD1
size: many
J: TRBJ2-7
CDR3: CASSSFQGAGEQYF
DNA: TGTGCCAGCAGTTCTTTTCAGGGGGCCGGCGAGCAGTACTTC

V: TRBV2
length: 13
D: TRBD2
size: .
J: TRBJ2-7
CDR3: CASRSDLADKQYF
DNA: TGTGCCAGCAGGTCCGACCTAGCGGATAAGCAGTACTTC

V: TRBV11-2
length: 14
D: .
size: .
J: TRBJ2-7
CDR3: CASSLPEGGGEQYF
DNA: TGTGCCAGCAGCCTCCCGGAAGGGGGGGGCGAGCAGTACTTC

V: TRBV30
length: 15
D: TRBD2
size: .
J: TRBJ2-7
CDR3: CAWSGTSGLSYEQYF
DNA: TGTGCCTGGTCCGGGACTAGCGGGCTTTCCTACGAGCAGTACTTC

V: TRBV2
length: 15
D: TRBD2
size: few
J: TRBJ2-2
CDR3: CASSLGRGRTGELFF
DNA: TGTGCCAGCAGCCTGGGGAGGGGACGGACCGGGGAGCTGTTTTTT

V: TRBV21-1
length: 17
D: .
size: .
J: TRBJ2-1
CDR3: CASSSPFGGSSYNEQFF
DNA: TGTGCCAGCAGCTCTCCCTTTGGAGGGAGCTCCTACAATGAGCAGTTCTTC

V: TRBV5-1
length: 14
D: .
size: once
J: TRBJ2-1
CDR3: CASSFASSGDEQFF
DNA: TGCGCCAGCAGCTTTGCTAGCTCCGGTGATGAGCAGTTCTTC

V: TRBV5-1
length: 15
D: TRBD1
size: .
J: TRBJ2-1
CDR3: CASYPLDRGGVEQFF
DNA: TGCGCCAGTTACCCGCTGGACAGGGGAGGGGTTGAGCAGTTCTTC

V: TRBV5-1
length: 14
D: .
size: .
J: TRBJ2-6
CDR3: CASSNDPGANGLTF
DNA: TGCGCCAGCAGCAACGACCCTGGGGCCAACGGCCTGACTTTC

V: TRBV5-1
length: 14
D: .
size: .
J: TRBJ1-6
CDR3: CASSLKSGESPLHF
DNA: TGCGCCAGCAGCTTAAAATCAGGGGAATCACCCCTCCACTTT

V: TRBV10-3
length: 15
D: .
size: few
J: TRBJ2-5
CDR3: CAISAQRGSQETQYF
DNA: TGTGCCATCAGTGCGCAAAGGGGGAGCCAAGAGACCCAGTACTTC

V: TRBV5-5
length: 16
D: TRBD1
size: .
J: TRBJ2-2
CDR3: CASSLGGQANTGELFF
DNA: TGTGCCAGCAGCTTGGGCGGACAGGCGAACACCGGGGAGCTGTTTTTT

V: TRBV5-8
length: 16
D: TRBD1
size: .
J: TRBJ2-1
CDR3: CASSLGARQGINEQFF
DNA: TGTGCCAGCAGCTTGGGGGCCCGACAGGGTATCAATGAGCAGTTCTTC

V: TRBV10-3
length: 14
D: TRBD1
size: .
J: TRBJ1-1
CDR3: CAISESTGRTEAFF
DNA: TGTGCCATCAGTGAGTCGACAGGGCGGACTGAAGCTTTCTTT

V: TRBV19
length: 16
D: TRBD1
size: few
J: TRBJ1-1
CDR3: CASRPDRVGRNTEAFF
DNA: TGTGCCAGTAGACCAGACAGGGTAGGAAGGAACACTGAAGCTTTCTTT